Below, 6 T cell receptor beta chains from the same sample are listed, as sequenced in a study of blood T cell repertoires in COVID-19. The assay was immunoSEQ multiplex PCR, and TCRdb's table has in-frame clones only and misses some. The repertoire holds fewer than 250,000 clones, with around nine tenths as singletons. The sequenced sample was peripheral blood. Receptor source: a woman aged 60-70 years with acute or convalescent COVID-19.

CDR3 in DNA: TGTGCCAGCAGCGGGATTAGGAAACCGGATACGGGAAGGCAGCCCCAGCATTTT. Amino acid sequence: CASSGIRKPDTGRQPQHF. The chain recombines TRBV21-1 with TRBJ1-5. TRBV21-1 is recorded as a pseudogene. The CDR3 length is 18 residues.

The chain has TRBV30 and TRBJ1-3; D gene ambiguous. Germline loops: CDR1 GTSNPN, CDR2 SVGIG (reference sequence). The CDR3 totals 13 residues. V lost 2 bases and J lost 1, with 6 bases in between. The CDR3 is CAWSWTSGNTIYF. The CDR3 nucleotides are TGTGCCTGGAGTTGGACTTCTGGAAACACCATATATTTT.

The rearrangement links TRBV3-1 (or the pseudogene TRBV3-2) to TRBJ2-1; 9 bases agree with TRBD2. The junction had 7 bases not matched to a gene; V was cut back by 1 base and J by 0 bases. Germline V gene data show CDR1 as LGHDT and CDR2 as YNNKEL (reference sequence). The CDR3 is 18 residues long. The CDR3 reads CASSQGLVRGGSYNEQFF. The CDR3 DNA reads as TGTGCCAGCAGCCAAGGGTTGGTGCGGGGGGGCTCCTACAATGAGCAGTTCTTC.

The chain uses TRBV10-3 and TRBJ1-5; 8 bases line up with TRBD1. The CDR3 sequence is 16 residues long. CDR1 and CDR2 from the germline V gene are ENHRY and SYGVKD. Losses at the gene ends were 6 bases for V and 2 bases for J; bases not matched to a gene: 9. This chain's CDR3 is CAIRDPGQGGNQPQHF. For the CDR3, the DNA is TGTGCCATCAGAGACCCCGGACAGGGTGGCAATCAGCCCCAGCATTTT.

This chain connects TRBV27 to TRBJ1-6; D perhaps matches TRBD1 (5 bases). CDR1 is MNHEY and CDR2 is SMNVEV in the germline V gene (reference sequence). The CDR3 is 15 amino acids. Trimming removed 2 bases from V and 8 bases from J, with 13 bases in between. This CDR3 reads CASSLRRRADSPLHF. The DNA for the CDR3 is TGTGCCAGCAGTTTACGTCGCAGGGCGGATTCACCCCTCCACTTT.

Concerning this clone: Other DNA sequences of this sample code for an identical CDR3. The V call is TRBV30, the J call TRBJ1-1, with D possibly being TRBD1 (6 bases). V lost 3 bases to trimming and J lost 0 bases, with 8 bases between them. Germline CDR1 reads GTSNPN; CDR2 reads SVGIG (reference sequence). CDR3 length equals 13 residues. The chain's CDR3 is CAWRGQMNTEAFF. The CDR3 DNA reads as TGTGCCTGGAGGGGACAAATGAACACTGAAGCTTTCTTT.